These 2 T cell receptor beta chains originate from one sample sequenced in a study of cytomegalovirus exposure and HLA in healthy donors. 60 Vbeta and 13 Jbeta primers were used in PCR. Sequencing was performed with immunoSEQ multiplex PCR; in TCRdb, only in-frame clones are kept and a portion is missing. Seen here are about 180,000 clones, around 75% observed once, and the top ten hold 2.5% to 3.5%. Sequenced material: PBMCs. The receptor set was obtained from a male donor in good health and CMV-seronegative.

This chain joins TRBV29-1 and TRBJ2-1, with 7 bases matching TRBD2. In germline, CDR1 is SQVTM, CDR2 ANQGSEA. V shed 6 bases, J shed 0 bases, and the junction held 17 bases outside the gene matches. This CDR3 spans 18 amino acids. The CDR3 bases are TGCAGCGTCCCAAGTCCCAGGACTAGGACCAGCTCCTACAATGAGCAGTTCTTC. It specifies CSVPSPRTRTSSYNEQFF.

This chain uses TRBV6-5 with TRBJ2-3, with 9 bases matching TRBD2. V lost 7 bases, J lost 4 bases, and 6 bases stayed unmatched. Germline V gene sequence: CDR1 MNHEY, CDR2 SVGAGI. The CDR3 has 14 residues. CDR3 sequence reads: CASTTSGFADTQYF. The CDR3 DNA reads TGTGCCAGCACAACTAGCGGGTTTGCAGATACGCAGTATTTT.